The entry that follows covers one TCR beta chain sequence. Germline CDR1 is LNHDA and CDR2 is SQIVND (reference sequence). This CDR3 spans 15 amino acids. V was trimmed by 6 bases and J by 2 bases, leaving 16 bases between them. As handled by the study authors: Researchers report that nucleated cell counts were estimated from reference gene primer amplification. Assay: immunoSEQ multiplex PCR; the TCRdb copy retains only in-frame clones and omits some. The V and J calls and the clone size are those of that table, but D and trimming were determined from the DNA. The repertoire holds under 450,000 clones, with 70% to 85% as singletons. The sample originates from a study of blood T cell repertoires in COVID-19.

This rearrangement joins TRBV19 to TRBJ1-1, with D possibly TRBD1 on 5 matching bases. The sequencing sample was made of peripheral blood. The receptor's source is a human donor with acute or convalescent COVID-19. The donor label of this sample is uncertain. This CDR3 is CASRPRQGFNTEAFF. CDR3 nucleotide sequence: TGTGCCAGTAGGCCCCGTCAGGGATTTAACACTGAAGCTTTCTTT.